This T cell receptor (beta chain) came from a study of Siglec-9 on CD8 T cells in melanoma. General observations from the study: In melanoma tumors, a Siglec-9-marked effector memory CD8+ subset reportedly appeared to accumulate.

This CDR3 region has 14 residues. J gave up 3 bases and V 5 bases, and 3 bases lay outside the gene matches. CDR1 and CDR2 from the germline V gene are SEHNR and FQNEAQ (reference sequence). The protocol was immunoSEQ multiplex PCR, while the TCRdb copy is restricted to in-frame clones and leaves out a portion. The sample yields some 37,000 clones, roughly 80% seen once. Worth noting for this clone: Its antigen is undetermined.

J is TRBJ2-1 and V is TRBV7-9; TRBD2 matches at 8 bases. This TCR was sampled from a human donor in good health. The source material was Siglec-9- CD8+ T cells sorted from blood. The CDR3 loop is CASSLLADYNEQFF. The CDR3 nucleotides read TGTGCCAGCAGCCTACTAGCGGACTACAATGAGCAGTTCTTC.